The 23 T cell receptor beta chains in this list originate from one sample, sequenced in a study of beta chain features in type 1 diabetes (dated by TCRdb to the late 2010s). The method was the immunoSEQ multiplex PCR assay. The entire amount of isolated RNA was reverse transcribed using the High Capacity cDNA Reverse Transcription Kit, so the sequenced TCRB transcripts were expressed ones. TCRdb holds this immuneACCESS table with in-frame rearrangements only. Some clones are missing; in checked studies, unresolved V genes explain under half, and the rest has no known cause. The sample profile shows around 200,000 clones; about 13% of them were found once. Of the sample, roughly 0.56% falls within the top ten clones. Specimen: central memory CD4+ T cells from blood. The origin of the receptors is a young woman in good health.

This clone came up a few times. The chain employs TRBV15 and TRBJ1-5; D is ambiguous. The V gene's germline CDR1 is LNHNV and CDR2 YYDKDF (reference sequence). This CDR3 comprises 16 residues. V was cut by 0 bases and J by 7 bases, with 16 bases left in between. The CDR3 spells CATSRDARALVQPQHF. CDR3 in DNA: TGTGCCACCAGCAGAGATGCGAGGGCCTTAGTACAGCCCCAGCATTTT.

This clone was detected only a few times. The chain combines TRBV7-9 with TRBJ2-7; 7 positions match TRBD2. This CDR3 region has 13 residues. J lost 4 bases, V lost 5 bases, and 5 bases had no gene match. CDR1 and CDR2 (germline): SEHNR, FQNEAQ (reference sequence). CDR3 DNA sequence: TGTGCCAGCAGCGGGGGACTATATTACGAGCAGTACTTC. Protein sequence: CASSGGLYYEQYF.

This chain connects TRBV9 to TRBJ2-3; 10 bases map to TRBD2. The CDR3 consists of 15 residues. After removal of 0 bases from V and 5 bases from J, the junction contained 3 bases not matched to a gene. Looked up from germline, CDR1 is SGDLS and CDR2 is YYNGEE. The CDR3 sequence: CASSVGSGRGDTQYF. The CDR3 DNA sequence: TGTGCCAGCAGCGTAGGAAGCGGGAGGGGAGATACGCAGTATTTT.

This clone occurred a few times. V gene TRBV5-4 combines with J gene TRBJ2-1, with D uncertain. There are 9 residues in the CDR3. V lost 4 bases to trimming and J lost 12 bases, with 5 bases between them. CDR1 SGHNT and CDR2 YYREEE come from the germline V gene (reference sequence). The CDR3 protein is CASSPRQFF. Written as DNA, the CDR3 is TGTGCCAGCAGCCCCAGGCAGTTCTTC.

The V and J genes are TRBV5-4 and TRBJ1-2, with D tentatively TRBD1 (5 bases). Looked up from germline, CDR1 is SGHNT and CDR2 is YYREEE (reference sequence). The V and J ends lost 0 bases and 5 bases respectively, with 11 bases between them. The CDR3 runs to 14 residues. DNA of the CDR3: TGTGCCAGCAGCTTGGATCGGCAGGGTTATGGCTACACCTTC. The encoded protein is CASSLDRQGYGYTF. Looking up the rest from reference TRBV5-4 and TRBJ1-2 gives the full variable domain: ETGVTQSPTHLIKTRGQQVTLRCSSQSGHNTVSWYQQALGQGPQFIFQYYREEENGRGNFPPRFSGLQFPNYSSELNVNALELDDSALYLCASSLDRQGYGYTFGSGTRLTVV.

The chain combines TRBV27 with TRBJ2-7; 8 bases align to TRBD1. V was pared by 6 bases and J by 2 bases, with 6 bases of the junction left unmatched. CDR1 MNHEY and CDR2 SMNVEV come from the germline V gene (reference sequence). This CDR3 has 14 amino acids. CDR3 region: CASRQTGATYEQYF. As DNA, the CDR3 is TGTGCCAGCAGACAGACAGGGGCCACCTACGAGCAGTACTTC.

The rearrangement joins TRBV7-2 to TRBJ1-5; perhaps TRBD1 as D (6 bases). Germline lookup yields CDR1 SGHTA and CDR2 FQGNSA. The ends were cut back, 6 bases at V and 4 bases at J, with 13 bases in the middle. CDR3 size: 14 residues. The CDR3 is CASRSTGINQPQHF. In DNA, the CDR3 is TGTGCCAGCAGATCAACAGGGATAAATCAGCCCCAGCATTTT.

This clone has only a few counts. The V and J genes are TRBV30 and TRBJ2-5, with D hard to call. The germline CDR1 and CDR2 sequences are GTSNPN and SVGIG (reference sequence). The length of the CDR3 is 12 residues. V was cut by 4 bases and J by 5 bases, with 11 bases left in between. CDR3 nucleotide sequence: TGTGCCTGGAATTTCGGTAGCGAGACCCAGTACTTC. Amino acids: CAWNFGSETQYF.

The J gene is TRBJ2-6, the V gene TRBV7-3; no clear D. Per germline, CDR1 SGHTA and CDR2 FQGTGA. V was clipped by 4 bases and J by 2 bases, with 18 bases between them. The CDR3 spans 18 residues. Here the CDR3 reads CASSWSRLLSTGANVLTF. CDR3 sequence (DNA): TGTGCCAGCAGCTGGTCGAGACTTCTCAGCACTGGGGCCAACGTCCTGACTTTC.

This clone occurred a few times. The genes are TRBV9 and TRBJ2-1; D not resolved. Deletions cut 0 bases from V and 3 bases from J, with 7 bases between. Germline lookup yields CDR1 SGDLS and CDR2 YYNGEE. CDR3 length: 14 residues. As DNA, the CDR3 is TGTGCCAGCAGCGTAGAAGAGGTCTACAATGAGCAGTTCTTC. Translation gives CASSVEEVYNEQFF.

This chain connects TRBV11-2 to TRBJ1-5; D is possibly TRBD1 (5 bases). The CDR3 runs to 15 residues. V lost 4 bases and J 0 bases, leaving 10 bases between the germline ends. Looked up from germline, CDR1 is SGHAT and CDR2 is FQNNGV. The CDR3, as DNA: TGTGCCAGCAGCTGGGGGGACGGTAGCAATCAGCCCCAGCATTTT. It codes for CASSWGDGSNQPQHF.

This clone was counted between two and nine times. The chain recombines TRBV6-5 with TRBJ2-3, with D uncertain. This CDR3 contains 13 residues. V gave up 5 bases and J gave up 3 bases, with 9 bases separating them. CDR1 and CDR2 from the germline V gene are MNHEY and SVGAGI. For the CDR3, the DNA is TGTGCCAGCAGTAACCCTAGAACAGATACGCAGTATTTT. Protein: CASSNPRTDTQYF.

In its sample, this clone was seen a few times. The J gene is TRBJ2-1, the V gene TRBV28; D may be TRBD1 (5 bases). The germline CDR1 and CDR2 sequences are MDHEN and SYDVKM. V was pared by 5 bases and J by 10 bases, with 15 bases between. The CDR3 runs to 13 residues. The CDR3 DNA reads TGTGCCAGCAGTCTATCATTGAACAGGGAGCAGTTCTTC. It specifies CASSLSLNREQFF.

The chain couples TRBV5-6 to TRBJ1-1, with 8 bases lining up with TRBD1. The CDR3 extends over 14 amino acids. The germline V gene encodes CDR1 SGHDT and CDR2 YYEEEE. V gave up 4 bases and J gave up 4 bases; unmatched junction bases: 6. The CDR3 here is CASSRDRTRTEAFF. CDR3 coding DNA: TGTGCCAGCAGCCGGGACAGGACCCGCACTGAAGCTTTCTTT.

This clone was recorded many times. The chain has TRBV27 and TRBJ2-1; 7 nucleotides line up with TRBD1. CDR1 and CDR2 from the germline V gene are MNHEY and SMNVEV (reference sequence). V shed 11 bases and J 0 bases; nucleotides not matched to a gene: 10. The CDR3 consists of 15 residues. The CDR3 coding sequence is TGTGCCTCACGCCGGGACAGTCTCTCCTACAATGAGCAGTTCTTC. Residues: CASRRDSLSYNEQFF.

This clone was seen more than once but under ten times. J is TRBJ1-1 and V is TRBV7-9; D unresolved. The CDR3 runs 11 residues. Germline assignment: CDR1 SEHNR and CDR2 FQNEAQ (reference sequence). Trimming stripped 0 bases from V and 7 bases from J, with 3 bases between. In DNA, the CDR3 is TGTGCCAGCAGCTTAGCGAGTGAAGCTTTCTTT. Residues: CASSLASEAFF.

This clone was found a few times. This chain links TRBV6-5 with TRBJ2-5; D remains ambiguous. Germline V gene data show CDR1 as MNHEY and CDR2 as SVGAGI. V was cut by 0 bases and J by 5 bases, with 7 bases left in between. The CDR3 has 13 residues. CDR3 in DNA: TGTGCCAGCAGTTACTCCGCCGGGGAGACCCAGTACTTC. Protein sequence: CASSYSAGETQYF.

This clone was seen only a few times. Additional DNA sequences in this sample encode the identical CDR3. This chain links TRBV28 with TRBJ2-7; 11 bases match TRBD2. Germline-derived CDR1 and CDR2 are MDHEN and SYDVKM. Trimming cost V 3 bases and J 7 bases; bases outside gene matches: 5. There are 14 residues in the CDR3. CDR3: CASSFGLAGGEQYF. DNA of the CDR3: TGTGCCAGCAGTTTCGGGCTAGCGGGGGGTGAGCAGTACTTC.

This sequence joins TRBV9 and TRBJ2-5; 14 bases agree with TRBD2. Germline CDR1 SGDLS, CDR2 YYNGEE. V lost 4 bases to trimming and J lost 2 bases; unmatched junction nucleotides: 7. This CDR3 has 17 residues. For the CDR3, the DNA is TGTGCCAGCAGCACATGGACTAGCGGGAGGTTACAAGAGACCCAGTACTTC. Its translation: CASSTWTSGRLQETQYF. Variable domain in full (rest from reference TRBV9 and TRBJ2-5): DSGVTQTPKHLITATGQRVTLRCSPRSGDLSVYWYQQSLDQGLQFLIQYYNGEERAKGNILERFSAQQFPDLHSELNLSSLELGDSALYFCASSTWTSGRLQETQYFGPGTRLLVL.

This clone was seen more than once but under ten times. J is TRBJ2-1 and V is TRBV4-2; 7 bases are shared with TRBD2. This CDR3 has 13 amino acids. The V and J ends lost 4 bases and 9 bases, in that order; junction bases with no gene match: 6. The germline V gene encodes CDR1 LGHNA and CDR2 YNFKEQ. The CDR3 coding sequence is TGTGCCAGCAGCCCCCCTGGGGAGGGTGAGCAGTTCTTC. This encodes CASSPPGEGEQFF.

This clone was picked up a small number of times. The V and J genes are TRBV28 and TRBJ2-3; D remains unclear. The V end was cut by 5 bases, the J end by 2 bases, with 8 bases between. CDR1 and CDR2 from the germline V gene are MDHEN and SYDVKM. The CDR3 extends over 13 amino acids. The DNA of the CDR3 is TGTGCCAGCAGTCGCCGAGTCACAGATACGCAGTATTTT. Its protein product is CASSRRVTDTQYF. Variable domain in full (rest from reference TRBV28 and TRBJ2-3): DVKVTQSSRYLVKRTGEKVFLECVQDMDHENMFWYRQDPGLGLRLIYFSYDVKMKEKGDIPEGYSVSREKKERFSLILESASTNQTSMYLCASSRRVTDTQYFGPGTRLTVL.

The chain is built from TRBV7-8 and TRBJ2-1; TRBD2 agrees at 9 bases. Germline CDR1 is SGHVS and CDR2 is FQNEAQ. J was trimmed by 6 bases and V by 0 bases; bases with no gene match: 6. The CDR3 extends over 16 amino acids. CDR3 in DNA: TGTGCCAGCAGCTTAGCGCTTGGCGGGAGGGGCAATGAGCAGTTCTTC. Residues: CASSLALGGRGNEQFF.

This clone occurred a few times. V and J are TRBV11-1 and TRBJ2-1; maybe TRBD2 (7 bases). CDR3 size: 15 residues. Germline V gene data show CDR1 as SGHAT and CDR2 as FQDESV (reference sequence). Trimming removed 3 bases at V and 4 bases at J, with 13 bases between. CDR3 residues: CASSFAGASYNEQFF. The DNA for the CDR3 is TGTGCCAGCAGCTTTGCGGGGGCCTCGTACAATGAGCAGTTCTTC.